This T cell receptor beta chain is from a study of human T cells and chemical hapten exposure. Study-wide context: Patients were mainly female, each with alopecia areata, totalis or universalis.

TCRdb re-called the RACE reads through MiXCR, storing one row per CDR3 protein. The table includes 95,000 or so distinct CDR3 sequences, approximately 10% detected once. Trimming removed 1 base from V and 5 bases from J; junction bases left unmatched: 7. CDR3 length: 16 residues. CDR1 and CDR2 from the germline V gene are LGHNA and YSLEER. This clonotype was observed a handful of times. Time point reported: patch test 2, 6 weeks after DPC sensitization. Treatment denoted: therapeutic diphenylcyclopropenone sensitization with weekly scalp DPC. The rearrangement joins TRBV4-3 to TRBJ2-1, with 8 bases fitting TRBD2. The source was whole blood, collected in connection with sensitization to the hapten diphenylcyclopropenone (DPC). This receptor was obtained from a woman aged 40 to 49 with alopecia areata. Some clones in this sample may be carry-over from other donors' samples. This CDR3 reads CASSQVMRGENNEQFF. In DNA form, the CDR3 reads TGCGCCAGCAGCCAAGTCATGCGGGGGGAAAACAATGAGCAGTTCTTC.